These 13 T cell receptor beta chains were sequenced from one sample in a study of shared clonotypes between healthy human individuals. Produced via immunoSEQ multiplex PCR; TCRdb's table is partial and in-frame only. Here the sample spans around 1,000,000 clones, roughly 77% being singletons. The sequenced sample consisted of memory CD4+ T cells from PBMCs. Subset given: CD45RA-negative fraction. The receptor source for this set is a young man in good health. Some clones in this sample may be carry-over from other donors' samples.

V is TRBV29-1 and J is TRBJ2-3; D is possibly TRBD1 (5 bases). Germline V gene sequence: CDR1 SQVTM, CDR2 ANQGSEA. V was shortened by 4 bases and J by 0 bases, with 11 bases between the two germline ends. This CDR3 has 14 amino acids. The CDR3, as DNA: TGCAGCGTTGTAGGGGTCATTAGCACAGATACGCAGTATTTT. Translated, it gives CSVVGVISTDTQYF.

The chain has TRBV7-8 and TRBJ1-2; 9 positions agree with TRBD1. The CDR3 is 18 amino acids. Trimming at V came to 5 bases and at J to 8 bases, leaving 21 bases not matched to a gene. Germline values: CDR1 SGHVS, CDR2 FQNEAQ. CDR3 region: CASSPPPGQGPRLGGYTF. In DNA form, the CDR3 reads TGTGCCAGCAGCCCACCCCCCGGACAGGGGCCGCGTTTGGGCGGCTACACCTTC.

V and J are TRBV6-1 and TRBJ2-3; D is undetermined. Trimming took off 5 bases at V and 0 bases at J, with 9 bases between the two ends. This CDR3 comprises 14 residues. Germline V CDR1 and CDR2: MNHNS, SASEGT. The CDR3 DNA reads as TGTGCCAGCAGTTCCTTAAGGAGCACAGATACGCAGTATTTT. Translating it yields CASSSLRSTDTQYF.

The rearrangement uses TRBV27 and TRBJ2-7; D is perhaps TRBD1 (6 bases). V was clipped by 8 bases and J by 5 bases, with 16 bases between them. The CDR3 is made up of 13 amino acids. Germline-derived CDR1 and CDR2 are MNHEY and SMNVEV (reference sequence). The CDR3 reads CASGWTVLDEQYF. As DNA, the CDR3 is TGTGCCAGCGGATGGACAGTCCTAGACGAGCAGTACTTC.

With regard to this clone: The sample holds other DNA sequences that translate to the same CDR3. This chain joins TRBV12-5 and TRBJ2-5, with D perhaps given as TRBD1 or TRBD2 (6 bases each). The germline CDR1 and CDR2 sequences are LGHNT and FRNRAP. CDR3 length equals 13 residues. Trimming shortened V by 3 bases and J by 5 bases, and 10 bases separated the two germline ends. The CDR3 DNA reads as TGTGCTAGTGGTTTTGGAGGGGGTGAGACCCAGTACTTC. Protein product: CASGFGGGETQYF.

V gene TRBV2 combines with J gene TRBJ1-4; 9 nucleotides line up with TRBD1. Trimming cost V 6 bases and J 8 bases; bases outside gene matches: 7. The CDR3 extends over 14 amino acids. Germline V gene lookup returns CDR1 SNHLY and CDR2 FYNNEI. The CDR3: CASRTGTGNEKLFF. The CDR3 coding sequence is TGTGCCAGCAGGACCGGGACAGGGAACGAAAAACTGTTTTTT.

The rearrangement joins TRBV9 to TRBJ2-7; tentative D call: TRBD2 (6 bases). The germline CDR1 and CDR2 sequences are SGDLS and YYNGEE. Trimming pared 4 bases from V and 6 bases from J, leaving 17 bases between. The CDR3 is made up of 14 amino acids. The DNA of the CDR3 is TGTGCCAGCAGCCGCGGATCGTCGGGGGTCGAGCAGTACTTC. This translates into CASSRGSSGVEQYF.

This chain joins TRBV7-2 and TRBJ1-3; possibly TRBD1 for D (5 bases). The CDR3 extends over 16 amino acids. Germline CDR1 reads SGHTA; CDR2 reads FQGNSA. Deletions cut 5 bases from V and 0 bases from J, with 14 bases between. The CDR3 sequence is CASSPRGGNSGNTIYF. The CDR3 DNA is TGTGCCAGCAGCCCCCGGGGGGGAAACTCTGGAAACACCATATATTTT.

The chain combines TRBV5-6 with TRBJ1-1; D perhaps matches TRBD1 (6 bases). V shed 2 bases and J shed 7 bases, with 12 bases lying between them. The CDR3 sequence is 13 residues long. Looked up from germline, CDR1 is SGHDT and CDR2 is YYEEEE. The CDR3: CASSLRGLIEAFF. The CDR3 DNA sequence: TGTGCCAGCAGCTTAAGGGGGTTAATTGAAGCTTTCTTT. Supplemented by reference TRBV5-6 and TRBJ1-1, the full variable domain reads DAGVTQSPTHLIKTRGQQVTLRCSPKSGHDTVSWYQQALGQGPQFIFQYYEEEERQRGNFPDRFSGHQFPNYSSELNVNALLLGDSALYLCASSLRGLIEAFFGQGTRLTVV.

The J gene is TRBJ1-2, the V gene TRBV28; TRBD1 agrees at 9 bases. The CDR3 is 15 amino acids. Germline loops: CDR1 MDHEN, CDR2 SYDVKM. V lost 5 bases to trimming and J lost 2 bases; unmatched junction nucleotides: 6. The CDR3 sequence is CASSAGGTGNYGYTF. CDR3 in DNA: TGTGCCAGCAGTGCGGGGGGGACAGGGAACTATGGCTACACCTTC.

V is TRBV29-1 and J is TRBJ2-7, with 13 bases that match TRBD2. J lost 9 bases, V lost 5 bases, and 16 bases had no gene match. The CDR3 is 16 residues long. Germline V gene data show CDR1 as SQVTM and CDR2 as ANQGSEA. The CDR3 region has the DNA TGCAGCGTTTGGGGTACTAGCGGGAGGGAGGAACACGTGCAGTACTTC. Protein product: CSVWGTSGREEHVQYF.

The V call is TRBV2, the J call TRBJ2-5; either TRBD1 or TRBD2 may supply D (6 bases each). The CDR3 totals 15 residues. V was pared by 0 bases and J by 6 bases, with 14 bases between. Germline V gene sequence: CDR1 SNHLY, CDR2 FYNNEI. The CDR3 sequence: CASSEALGGGKTQYF. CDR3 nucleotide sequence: TGTGCCAGCAGTGAAGCGCTAGGAGGGGGGAAGACCCAGTACTTC.

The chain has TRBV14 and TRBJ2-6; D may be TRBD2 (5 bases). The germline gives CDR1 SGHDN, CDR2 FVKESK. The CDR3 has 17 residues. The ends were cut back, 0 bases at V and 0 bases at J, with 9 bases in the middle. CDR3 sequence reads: CASSQDLGGSGANVLTF. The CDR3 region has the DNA TGTGCCAGCAGCCAAGATTTAGGAGGCTCTGGGGCCAACGTCCTGACTTTC.